This is a list of T cell receptor beta chains from one sample in a study of cytomegalovirus exposure and HLA in healthy donors. Here immunoSEQ multiplex PCR was the method, and the copy in TCRdb shows in-frame clones only, minus some. The profile shows about 130,000 clones, roughly 9.6% of them singletons. Sequenced material: PBMCs. The source of these receptors is a woman in her 40s in good health and CMV-seropositive. Each CDR3 is given with its conserved first and last residue. D genes are given only for firm matches. Expanded clones get a size class; other rows say once, few or many, or leave the size out.

CDR3 protein	CDR3 DNA	D gene	V gene	J gene	clone size
CASTYRDRVGSPLHF	TGTGCCAGCACTTACCGGGACAGGGTAGGGTCACCCCTCCACTTT	TRBD1	TRBV2	TRBJ1-6	few
CASSLGAGSSFYEQYF	TGTGCCAGCAGCTTGGGAGCTGGGAGCTCATTCTACGAGCAGTACTTC	-	TRBV5-6	TRBJ2-7	few
CASSLELRGGNTDTQYF	TGCGCCAGCAGCTTGGAACTACGTGGGGGGAACACAGATACGCAGTATTTT	-	TRBV5-1	TRBJ2-3	-
CASSVGGGQPQHF	TGTGCCAGCTCAGTAGGCGGAGGGCAGCCCCAGCATTTT	-	TRBV18	TRBJ1-5	-
CASSLRTGVEMNYGYTF	TGTGCCAGCAGTTTAAGGACAGGGGTCGAGATGAACTATGGCTACACCTTC	TRBD1	TRBV27	TRBJ1-2	once
CASSSRYRAGGRPDTQYF	TGTGCCAGCAGCTCGCGGTATCGGGCGGGGGGGCGTCCAGATACGCAGTATTTT	TRBD2	TRBV7-9	TRBJ2-3	-
CATQRTSGSTDTQYF	TGTGCCACACAGCGGACTAGCGGTAGCACAGATACGCAGTATTTT	TRBD2	TRBV10-3	TRBJ2-3	-
CASSLEGGTGELFF	TGCGCCAGCAGCTTGGAAGGGGGCACCGGGGAGCTGTTTTTT	-	TRBV5-1	TRBJ2-2	-
CASSLGQDDGNTIYF	TGCGCCAGCAGCTTGGGACAGGACGATGGAAACACCATATATTTT	-	TRBV5-1	TRBJ1-3	-
CASSYSGGAYEQFF	TGTGCCAGCAGTTATAGCGGGGGGGCGTATGAGCAGTTCTTC	TRBD2	TRBV27	TRBJ2-1	-
CASSQRLAGGPTNTGELFF	TGTGCCAGCAGCCAGAGACTAGCGGGGGGCCCTACGAACACCGGGGAGCTGTTTTTT	TRBD2	TRBV5-4	TRBJ2-2	few
CASSPQGVVAYGYTF	TGTGCCAGTAGTCCACAGGGCGTCGTGGCCTATGGCTACACCTTC	-	TRBV19	TRBJ1-2	-
CASSSGTASSYNEQFF	TGCGCCAGCAGCAGCGGGACGGCCAGCTCCTACAATGAGCAGTTCTTC	TRBD2	TRBV5-1	TRBJ2-1	once
CASSQGLGEQFF	TGTGCCAGCAGCCAGGGGCTAGGTGAGCAGTTCTTC	-	TRBV27	TRBJ2-1	-
CASSPSGSYEQYF	TGTGCCAGCTCACCGTCCGGGAGCTACGAGCAGTACTTC	-	TRBV18	TRBJ2-7	-
CASRKQRDTEAFF	TGTGCCAGCAGGAAGCAGAGGGACACTGAAGCTTTCTTT	-	TRBV6-1	TRBJ1-1	-
CASRNTGDHSPLHF	TGTGCCAGCAGGAATACAGGGGATCACTCGCCCCTCCACTTT	TRBD1	TRBV27	TRBJ1-6	-
CASSYREGGYTF	TGCGCCAGCAGCTACAGGGAGGGAGGCTACACCTTC	-	TRBV5-1	TRBJ1-2	few
CASSQLAGGEQYF	TGTGCCAGCTCACAGCTTGCAGGGGGCGAGCAGTACTTC	TRBD1	TRBV18	TRBJ2-7	-
CASCERQGYGEKLFF	TGTGCCAGCTGCGAACGACAGGGGTACGGAGAAAAACTGTTTTTT	TRBD1	TRBV28	TRBJ1-4	-
CASSLGGLGSPLHF	TGTGCCAGCAGCTTAGGGGGCCTTGGTTCACCCCTCCACTTT	-	TRBV7-2	TRBJ1-6	-
CASSWNETGPRSGNTIYF	TGCGCCAGCAGCTGGAACGAAACAGGCCCCCGCTCTGGAAACACCATATATTTT	-	TRBV5-1	TRBJ1-3	-
CASSIPGLAGHQTEQYF	TGTGCCAGCAGCATCCCGGGACTAGCGGGACATCAAACAGAGCAGTACTTC	TRBD2	TRBV5-4	TRBJ2-5	-
CASSFQGRRDYGYTF	TGCGCCAGCAGCTTCCAAGGCAGGCGTGACTATGGCTACACCTTC	-	TRBV5-1	TRBJ1-2	few
CASSGGTAEAFF	TGTGCCAGCAGCGGAGGGACAGCTGAAGCTTTCTTT	TRBD1	TRBV7-2	TRBJ1-1	few
CASSPSGQKNIQYF	TGTGCCAGCTCACCCTCGGGACAGAAAAACATTCAGTACTTC	TRBD1	TRBV18	TRBJ2-4	-
CASSSGQGADYTF	TGTGCCAGCAGCTCCGGACAGGGTGCAGACTACACCTTC	TRBD1	TRBV7-3	TRBJ1-2	-
CASSSQGKVGDTQYF	TGCGCCAGCAGCTCGCAGGGGAAAGTGGGAGATACGCAGTATTTT	-	TRBV5-1	TRBJ2-3	few
CASSPPAQGEKLFF	TGTGCCAGCTCACCACCCGCGCAGGGGGAAAAACTGTTTTTT	-	TRBV18	TRBJ1-4	-
CASRRTGDEQYF	TGCGCCAGCAGGAGGACAGGGGACGAGCAGTACTTC	TRBD1	TRBV5-1	TRBJ2-7	-
CASSPQWGRVGTEAFF	TGTGCCAGCTCACCCCAGTGGGGCAGGGTTGGCACTGAAGCTTTCTTT	-	TRBV18	TRBJ1-1	few
CSVDGQGDATEAFF	TGCAGCGTTGACGGACAGGGGGACGCCACTGAAGCTTTCTTT	TRBD1	TRBV29-1	TRBJ1-1	few
CASSLGSNYGYTF	TGTGCCAGCAGCTTGGGCAGTAACTATGGCTACACCTTC	-	TRBV5-6	TRBJ1-2	few
CASSKDRGYGYTF	TGTGCCAGTAGTAAAGACAGGGGATATGGCTACACCTTC	TRBD1	TRBV19	TRBJ1-2	-
CASSEMLTDTQYF	TGTGCCAGCAGTGAAATGCTAACAGATACGCAGTATTTT	-	TRBV6-1	TRBJ2-3	-